Listed here are 32 T cell receptor beta chains from one sample, sequenced in a study of OX40 agonist ivuxolimab in advanced cancers. Libraries were prepared by immunoSEQ multiplex PCR; TCRdb keeps only in-frame clonotypes and omits some of them. The table lists 30,000 to 40,000 clones, around 90% of them singletons, with approximately 26% in the top ten. The material was CD4+ or CD8+ T cells sorted from blood, obtained in a trial of the OX40 agonist ivuxolimab. These receptors were collected from an adult with an advanced solid tumor such as melanoma, head and neck, liver or kidney cancer.

This sequence joins TRBV30 and TRBJ1-2; D call uncertain. The ends were cut back, 3 bases at V and 5 bases at J, with 7 bases in the middle. There are 11 residues in the CDR3. Germline CDR1 and CDR2: GTSNPN and SVGIG (reference sequence). In nucleotides, the CDR3 is TGTGCCTGGAGCCAAACTTATGGCTACACCTTC. It specifies CAWSQTYGYTF.

CDR3 in amino acids: CASSPGGSGYEQYF. The CDR3 nucleotides read TGTGCCAGCTCACCAGGCGGCAGTGGGTACGAGCAGTACTTC. This chain uses TRBV18 with TRBJ2-7; no firm D call. V was pared by 2 bases and J by 4 bases, with 12 bases between. From germline, CDR1 is KGHSH and CDR2 LQKENI. The length of the CDR3 is 14 residues.

This clone was found once. This chain uses TRBV7-9 with TRBJ2-3; maybe TRBD2 (5 bases). V dropped 2 bases and J dropped 3 bases, with 12 bases sitting between them. The CDR3 sequence is 15 residues long. Germline V CDR1 and CDR2: SEHNR, FQNEAQ (reference sequence). The CDR3: CASSLPERDTDTQYF. In DNA form, the CDR3 reads TGTGCCAGCAGCTTACCCGAGAGGGATACAGATACGCAGTATTTT.

This sequence joins TRBV4-1 and TRBJ2-5; 8 bases fit TRBD2. The CDR3 runs to 16 residues. With V trimmed by 4 bases and J by 1 base, 8 bases remained unmatched. Germline V gene sequence: CDR1 MGHRA, CDR2 YSYEKL. The CDR3 DNA reads TGCGCCAGCAGCCGGACGGGAGGGGGGCCCCAAGAGACCCAGTACTTC. This translates into CASSRTGGGPQETQYF.

This clone was seen only a few times. The rearrangement links TRBV27 to TRBJ2-1; 7 bases agree with TRBD2. Germline lookup yields CDR1 MNHEY and CDR2 SMNVEV (reference sequence). The trim removed 6 bases at V and 1 base at J, leaving 3 bases unmatched. The CDR3 is 14 residues long. CDR3 region: CASRLAGSYNEQFF. The CDR3 DNA reads TGTGCCAGCAGGTTAGCGGGTTCCTACAATGAGCAGTTCTTC.

V and J are TRBV1 and TRBJ2-5; TRBD2, as called in the table, went unchecked against the DNA. TRBV1 is a pseudogene segment. CDR3 length: 15 amino acids. For the CDR3, the DNA is TGCACCAGCAGCTACCCCCGGGGGGGAATTGAGACCCAGTACTTC. The encoded protein is CTSSYPRGGIETQYF.

V gene TRBV28 combines with J gene TRBJ1-2; 8 nucleotides agree with TRBD1. Losses at the gene ends were 6 bases for V and 3 bases for J; bases not matched to a gene: 9. The germline CDR1 and CDR2 sequences are MDHEN and SYDVKM. The CDR3 runs 15 residues. The CDR3 sequence is CASRPQGAGDYGYTF. DNA of the CDR3: TGTGCCAGCAGGCCTCAGGGGGCGGGTGACTATGGCTACACCTTC.

The chain has TRBV13 and TRBJ1-6; TRBD1 aligns across 9 bases. The CDR3 spans 14 residues. Per the germline V gene, CDR1 is PRHDT and CDR2 is FYEKMQ (reference sequence). V shed 3 bases, J shed 6 bases, and the junction held 0 bases outside the gene matches. CDR3: CASSLDRGNSPLHF. The CDR3 region has the DNA TGTGCCAGCAGCTTGGACAGGGGTAATTCACCCCTCCACTTT.

The genes are TRBV6-5 and TRBJ2-7; the match to TRBD2 covers 12 bases. Germline values: CDR1 MNHEY, CDR2 SVGAGI. Trimming cost V 11 bases and J 5 bases; bases outside gene matches: 13. The CDR3 extends over 15 amino acids. In nucleotides, the CDR3 is TGTGCCCGCCTGCCGACTAGCGGGAGAGACCACGAGCAGTACTTC. This gives the protein CARLPTSGRDHEQYF.

This rearrangement joins TRBV6-1 to TRBJ2-5; D gene uncertain. CDR3 length: 14 residues. Germline values: CDR1 MNHNS, CDR2 SASEGT. The V end was cut by 2 bases, the J end by 5 bases, with 12 bases between. The DNA of the CDR3 is TGTGCCAGCAGTGAAAATCCGCAGGACGAGACCCAGTACTTC. This translates into CASSENPQDETQYF.

Regarding this clone: The junction and the germline gene differ at one end; a read error may be behind it. The chain combines TRBV11-2 with TRBJ2-7; D might be TRBD2 (5 bases). The germline gives CDR1 SGHAT, CDR2 FQNNGV. This CDR3 is 13 amino acids long. The CDR3 spells CASSFWLLRTLHF. In DNA, the CDR3 is TGTGCCAGCAGCTTCTGGTTGTTGAGGACTTTGCACTTC.

This chain links TRBV6-5 with TRBJ2-1; D possibly corresponds to TRBD1 (6 bases). The CDR3 has 16 residues. Germline V gives CDR1 MNHEY, CDR2 SVGAGI. The ends were cut back, 4 bases at V and 2 bases at J, with 15 bases in the middle. This CDR3 reads CASSFNPQGTYNEQFF. For the CDR3, the DNA is TGTGCCAGCAGTTTTAATCCCCAGGGGACCTACAATGAGCAGTTCTTC.

The J gene is TRBJ2-3, the V gene TRBV2, with D unclear. The CDR3 consists of 10 residues. The V gene lost 7 bases and the J gene lost 6 bases, with 5 bases spanning the gap. Looked up from germline, CDR1 is SNHLY and CDR2 is FYNNEI. In DNA, the CDR3 is TGTGCCAGCAAGCGCGATACGCAGTATTTT. Its translation is CASKRDTQYF. Variable domain in full (rest from reference TRBV2 and TRBJ2-3): EPEVTQTPSHQVTQMGQEVILRCVPISNHLYFYWYRQILGQKVEFLVSFYNNEISEKSEIFDDQFSVERPDGSNFTLKIRSTKLEDSAMYFCASKRDTQYFGPGTRLTVL.

The chain has TRBV27 and TRBJ2-1; D might be TRBD1 (6 bases). This CDR3 has 16 amino acids. Germline V CDR1 and CDR2: MNHEY, SMNVEV (reference sequence). Trimming removed 2 bases from V and 4 bases from J, with 15 bases in between. The CDR3, as DNA: TGTGCCAGCAGTTTAAGCACGGGACAAATTTACAATGAGCAGTTCTTC. Its protein product is CASSLSTGQIYNEQFF.

This chain uses TRBV27 with TRBJ1-2; D may be TRBD1 (5 bases). In germline, CDR1 is MNHEY, CDR2 SMNVEV (reference sequence). The CDR3 is made up of 15 amino acids. The V end was cut by 3 bases, the J end by 6 bases, with 17 bases between. CDR3 DNA sequence: TGTGCCAGCAGTTTCTCCTGGAAGGGGTTGAATGGCTACACCTTC. Translated: CASSFSWKGLNGYTF.

This chain links TRBV29-1 with TRBJ1-2, with TRBD1 as a possible D gene (5 bases). The CDR3 extends over 13 amino acids. The germline gives CDR1 SQVTM, CDR2 ANQGSEA. V gave up 3 bases and J gave up 4 bases, with 12 bases separating them. As DNA, the CDR3 is TGCAGCGTTGATGTGGGGCAAGGCTATGGCTACACCTTC. This sequence encodes CSVDVGQGYGYTF.

The chain joins TRBV5-8 to TRBJ1-2, with TRBD1 matching over 9 bases. V was pared by 4 bases and J by 4 bases, with 5 bases of the junction left unmatched. CDR1 and CDR2 (germline): SGHTS, YDEGEE. The CDR3 loop spans 14 amino acids. CDR3 in DNA: TGTGCCAGCAGCCTGGGGACAGGGCTCTATGGCTACACCTTC. Protein product: CASSLGTGLYGYTF.

This CDR3 reads CASKPGLAASYEQYF. In DNA, the CDR3 is TGTGCCAGTAAGCCCGGGCTAGCGGCATCCTACGAGCAGTACTTC. This sequence joins TRBV19 and TRBJ2-7, with 7 bases identical to TRBD2. The trim removed 7 bases at V and 1 base at J, leaving 10 bases unmatched. The CDR3 covers 15 residues. CDR1 LNHDA and CDR2 SQIVND come from the germline V gene (reference sequence). Full variable domain (rest looked up from reference TRBV19 and TRBJ2-7): DGGITQSPKYLFRKEGQNVTLSCEQNLNHDAMYWYRQDPGQGLRLIYYSQIVNDFQKGDIAEGYSVSREKKESFPLTVTSAQKNPTAFYLCASKPGLAASYEQYFGPGTRLTVT.

The V gene is TRBV19, the J gene TRBJ1-1, with D maybe TRBD1 (5 bases). The CDR3 runs to 14 residues. Trimming pared 2 bases from V and 10 bases from J, leaving 17 bases between. The germline gives CDR1 LNHDA, CDR2 SQIVND (reference sequence). CDR3 loop: CASSISGGSFAAFF. CDR3 in DNA: TGTGCCAGTAGTATATCGGGGGGTTCCTTTGCAGCTTTCTTT.

This clone was seen just once. This rearrangement joins TRBV19 to TRBJ2-2, with TRBD1 matching over 8 bases. CDR1 and CDR2 (germline): LNHDA, SQIVND (reference sequence). The V gene end was trimmed by 5 bases and the J gene end by 7 bases; junction bases not matched to a gene: 6. The CDR3 runs to 14 residues. CDR3 sequence: CASSDWTGIGELFF. CDR3 bases: TGTGCCAGTAGTGACTGGACAGGGATCGGGGAGCTGTTTTTT.

CDR3 protein: CASSGGPGSEKLFF. The CDR3, as DNA: TGTGCCAGCAGCGGGGGACCGGGTAGTGAAAAACTGTTTTTT. V usage is TRBV9 and J usage is TRBJ1-4, with D possibly TRBD1 on 5 matching bases. Germline V gene data show CDR1 as SGDLS and CDR2 as YYNGEE. Trimming shortened V by 3 bases and J by 7 bases, and 13 bases separated the two germline ends. The CDR3 is 14 residues long. The whole variable domain, remainder taken from reference TRBV9 and TRBJ1-4, is DSGVTQTPKHLITATGQRVTLRCSPRSGDLSVYWYQQSLDQGLQFLIQYYNGEERAKGNILERFSAQQFPDLHSELNLSSLELGDSALYFCASSGGPGSEKLFFGSGTQLSVL.

This chain joins TRBV6-1 and TRBJ2-6; tentatively, D is TRBD1 (5 bases). From germline, CDR1 is MNHNS and CDR2 SASEGT. This CDR3 comprises 16 residues. Trimming stripped 1 base from V and 1 base from J, with 8 bases between. CDR3 sequence: CASSEGAGSGANVLTF. The CDR3 DNA reads TGTGCCAGCAGTGAAGGGGCAGGGTCTGGGGCCAACGTCCTGACTTTC.

V is TRBV5-1 and J is TRBJ2-7; D remains unclear. This CDR3 has 15 amino acids. Germline CDR1 reads SGHRS; CDR2 reads YFSETQ. V was pared by 0 bases and J by 3 bases, with 13 bases between. CDR3: CASSLADHPYYEQYF. The CDR3 DNA follows: TGCGCCAGCAGCTTGGCGGATCACCCCTACTACGAGCAGTACTTC.

V gene TRBV4-2 combines with J gene TRBJ1-2, with a possible D match to TRBD1 (6 bases). CDR3 size: 16 residues. From germline, CDR1 is LGHNA and CDR2 YNFKEQ. V was clipped by 0 bases and J by 1 base, with 12 bases between them. CDR3 loop: CASSQEAGASNYGYTF. The CDR3 DNA reads as TGTGCCAGCAGCCAAGAGGCAGGGGCGAGTAACTATGGCTACACCTTC.

V usage is TRBV19 and J usage is TRBJ1-1; 8 positions agree with TRBD1. This CDR3 region has 14 residues. In germline, CDR1 is LNHDA, CDR2 SQIVND (reference sequence). V trimming: 2 bases; J trimming: 1 base; junction bases outside the gene matches: 0. The CDR3 region is CASSITGGNTEAFF. The CDR3 bases are TGTGCCAGTAGTATAACAGGGGGGAACACTGAAGCTTTCTTT.

This clone was detected only a few times. This chain joins TRBV30 and TRBJ1-1, with D unclear. V lost 3 bases and J lost 0, with 8 bases in between. Germline CDR1 is GTSNPN and CDR2 is SVGIG (reference sequence). The CDR3 has 13 amino acids. CDR3 DNA sequence: TGTGCCTGGAGAAACGACATGAACACTGAAGCTTTCTTT. As protein: CAWRNDMNTEAFF.

Remarks on this clone: One end of the junction varies from germline; a read error may be responsible. The same CDR3 arises from other DNA sequences in this sample as well. This chain joins TRBV30 and TRBJ2-1; 11 positions match TRBD2. Germline loops: CDR1 GTSNPN, CDR2 SVGIG (reference sequence). The CDR3 spans 17 residues. Here the CDR3 reads CAWSGLSGGAYYNEQFF. The CDR3 region has the DNA TGTGCCTGGAGTGGACTTAGCGGGGGGGCCTATTACAACGAGCAGTTCTTC.

J is TRBJ2-7 and V is TRBV5-1; D is unclear. The CDR3 covers 12 residues. The V end lost 0 bases, the J end lost 4 bases, and 5 bases lay between the germline ends. CDR1 and CDR2 from the germline V gene are SGHRS and YFSETQ. Here the CDR3 DNA reads TGCGCCAGCAGCTTGGAAGGGTACGAGCAGTACTTC. It is translated as CASSLEGYEQYF.

The genes are TRBV5-4 and TRBJ1-1, with D possibly matching TRBD1 (5 bases). The CDR3 has 13 residues. Deletions cut 4 bases from V and 0 bases from J, with 7 bases between. From germline, CDR1 is SGHNT and CDR2 YYREEE (reference sequence). The CDR3 here is CASSLTVNTEAFF. CDR3 in DNA: TGTGCCAGCAGCCTGACAGTGAACACTGAAGCTTTCTTT.

The chain employs TRBV2 and TRBJ2-1, with D possibly called TRBD1 or TRBD2 (5 bases each). The CDR3 length is 12 residues. The germline V gene encodes CDR1 SNHLY and CDR2 FYNNEI. The ends were cut back, 6 bases at V and 15 bases at J, with 18 bases in the middle. This chain's CDR3 is CASSAWDGVGFF. The CDR3 DNA reads TGTGCCAGCAGCGCTTGGGACGGAGTGGGGTTCTTC.

This clone is a singleton in its sample. A far bigger clonotype differs at one base, so this is likely a read error. Other DNA sequences within the sample encode an identical CDR3. The rearrangement uses TRBV10-3 and TRBJ2-7; D may be TRBD2 (6 bases). The CDR3 sequence is 13 residues long. Germline loops: CDR1 ENHRY, CDR2 SYGVKD. CDR3 in amino acids: CASSYGGSYEQYF. The CDR3 DNA is TGTGCCAGCAGTTACGGGGGATCCTACGAGCAGTACTTC.

The chain uses TRBV29-1 and TRBJ1-5; perhaps TRBD1 as D (5 bases). The CDR3 length is 12 residues. Trimming took 4 bases from V and 2 from J, leaving 6 bases between them. The germline V gene encodes CDR1 SQVTM and CDR2 ANQGSEA. The DNA of the CDR3 is TGCAGCGTTGGAGGGGGCAATCAGCCCCAGCATTTT. Amino acid sequence: CSVGGGNQPQHF.